These 11 T cell receptor beta chains came from one sample sequenced in a study of molecular identifiers for immune sequencing clone quantification. MiXCR, run by TCRdb on the PCR reads, gives a single entry per CDR3 protein. The sample lists 100,000 or so distinct CDR3 sequences, roughly 21% occurring once. Sequenced material: naive CD8+ T cells from blood, with Jurkat cell RNA spiked in. The subset: FACS-sorted CD8+CD4-CCR7+CD45RA+ naive T cells. These receptors were collected from a human donor in good health. Some libraries in this study had Jurkat cell RNA spiked in.

About this clonotype itself: A much larger clone sits a single nucleotide away, making a read error possible. The chain has TRBV7-9 and TRBJ1-5; D may be TRBD1 (6 bases). The CDR3 covers 21 residues. From germline, CDR1 is SEHNR and CDR2 FQNEAQ (reference sequence). Trimming removed 1 base from V and 4 bases from J, with 29 bases in between. CDR3 region: CASSLEPEANTRGLGNQPQHF. CDR3 bases: TGTGCCAGCAGCTTAGAACCCGAGGCCAACACGCGGGGGCTGGGGAATCAGCCCCAGCATTTT.

This clonotype was detected once. A much larger clone lies one base from this, so it may be a read error. This CDR3 fails to terminate in the conserved phenylalanine or tryptophan, so it likely reflects a read error. The rearrangement uses TRBV10-3 and TRBJ2-3; weak D call: TRBD2 (6 bases). Germline values: CDR1 ENHRY, CDR2 SYGVKD. CDR3 size: 14 residues. Trimming removed 2 bases at V and 3 bases at J, with 9 bases between. Written as DNA, the CDR3 is TGTGCCATCAGTGAGAGTCGGGGGACAGATACGCAGTATATT. Amino acid sequence: CAISESRGTDTQYI.

This clonotype was counted only a few times. V gene TRBV6-2 or TRBV6-3 combines with J gene TRBJ1-5; no firm D call. Deletions cut 8 bases from V and 5 bases from J, with 13 bases between. The CDR3 runs 13 residues. Germline-derived CDR1 and CDR2 are MNHEY and SVGEGT. The CDR3 nucleotides are TGTGCCAGCGCTCAACCTCCCGATCAGCCCCAGCATTTT. Amino acid sequence: CASAQPPDQPQHF.

This clonotype was detected ten times or more. The V gene is TRBV6-5, the J gene TRBJ2-7, with TRBD2 matching 9 bases. The CDR3 totals 14 residues. Germline-derived CDR1 and CDR2 are MNHEY and SVGAGI. After removal of 4 bases from V and 3 bases from J, the junction contained 4 bases not matched to a gene. CDR3 coding DNA: TGTGCCAGCAGTTTGGCGGGGGGGCTCTACGAGCAGTACTTC. This translates into CASSLAGGLYEQYF.

Regarding this clonotype: This may come from a read error, since a much larger clone is one base off. The CDR3 coding sequence is TGTGCCAGCAGTATTTGGACTAGCGGGAGGCATAAGACCCAGTACTTC. This encodes CASSIWTSGRHKTQYF. V usage is TRBV12-3 or TRBV12-4 and J usage is TRBJ2-5; TRBD2 aligns across 14 bases. V lost 5 bases to trimming and J lost 6 bases; unmatched junction nucleotides: 8. The CDR3 is 16 residues long.

This clonotype was observed many times. The chain employs TRBV10-3 and TRBJ1-1; D gene uncertain. V was cut by 1 base and J by 1 base, with 13 bases left in between. Germline CDR1 is ENHRY and CDR2 is SYGVKD. The CDR3 has 16 residues. The chain's CDR3 is CAISELSAKGNTEAFF. The CDR3 DNA sequence: TGTGCCATCAGTGAGTTGAGTGCTAAAGGGAACACTGAAGCTTTCTTT.

Comments on this clonotype: At one end, the junction sequence differs from germline, possibly due to a read error. The chain recombines TRBV20-1 with TRBJ1-1; D uncertain. Per germline, CDR1 DFQATT and CDR2 SNEGSKA (reference sequence). CDR3 length equals 10 residues. As DNA, the CDR3 is TGCAGTGCTAGAGAGCAAAATGCTTCCTTT. Translating it yields CSAREQNASF.

Remarks on this clonotype: The germline gene is not matched at one end of the junction; a read error may be the cause. This sequence joins TRBV11-2 and TRBJ1-1; D not certain. The germline V gene has CDR1 SGHAT and CDR2 FQNNGV. The CDR3 consists of 15 residues. The CDR3: CVSSLGAYTNTEAFF. CDR3 sequence (DNA): TGTGTCAGCAGCTTAGGCGCGTACACCAACACTGAAGCTTTCTTT.

This clonotype has ten or more counts. The chain recombines TRBV7-9 with TRBJ1-1; TRBD1 agrees at 8 bases. The CDR3 is made up of 15 amino acids. The V gene end was trimmed by 2 bases and the J gene end by 4 bases; junction bases not matched to a gene: 6. Germline CDR1 is SEHNR and CDR2 is FQNEAQ (reference sequence). As DNA, the CDR3 is TGTGCCAGCAGCTTACCTGGGCAGGGGGCCACTGAAGCTTTCTTT. Protein: CASSLPGQGATEAFF.

This chain connects TRBV19 to TRBJ2-5; D remains ambiguous. V lost 2 bases, J lost 4 bases, and 2 bases lay in between. Germline CDR1 reads LNHDA; CDR2 reads SQIVND (reference sequence). This CDR3 contains 11 residues. The CDR3 loop is CASSISETQYF. DNA of the CDR3: TGTGCCAGTAGTATATCAGAGACCCAGTACTTC.

As concerns this clonotype: This could be a read error, since a much larger clone is one nucleotide away. The genes are TRBV6-5 and TRBJ2-3; D gene unclear. Germline loops: CDR1 MNHEY, CDR2 SVGAGI. The length of the CDR3 is 13 residues. V was shortened by 7 bases and J by 3 bases, with 11 bases between the two germline ends. As DNA, the CDR3 is TGTGCCAGCAACCAGACATCTACAGATACGCAGTATTTT. Its translation: CASNQTSTDTQYF.